The sequence of this T cell receptor (beta chain) was determined in a study of a mutant IDH1 vaccine in newly diagnosed glioma. The study, taken as a whole, reports: Pseudoprogression seemed unlinked to shifts in top peripheral T cell clonotypes. Vaccination induced immune responses in approximately 93% of patients.

Regarding this clone: The antigen is undetermined.

Time point noted: baseline, week 1 (first vaccination visit). Treatment meaning: pre-vaccination baseline after standard-of-care therapy. Every donor had a new WHO grade 3 or 4 astrocytoma that was IDH1-mutant, with loss of nuclear ATRX. Germline values: CDR1 LNHNV, CDR2 YYDKDF (reference sequence). The V gene lost 0 bases and the J gene lost 3 bases, with 14 bases spanning the gap. This CDR3 is built from 16 residues. Here immunoSEQ multiplex PCR was the method, and the copy in TCRdb shows in-frame clones only, minus some. The sample lists 98,000 or so clones, about 90% occurring once. The chain links TRBV15 to TRBJ1-1; TRBD1 is a possible D gene (5 bases). The sample here was PBMCs, taken from a glioma patient treated with radiotherapy, temozolomide or both. The origin of this receptor is a woman between 50 and 59 years old with glioma. The CDR3 DNA reads TGTGCCACCAGCAGAGATTCGCCGGGGCGGGACACTGAAGCTTTCTTT. It encodes CATSRDSPGRDTEAFF.